This TCR beta chain emerged from a study of CD8+CD57+ T cells in acquired aplastic anemia. This clonotype has ten or more counts. All sequencing subjects had displayed CD8+CD57+ cell expansion on flow cytometry. TCR beta VDJ combinations and CDR3 sequences were profiled from genomic DNA. TCRdb independently ran MiXCR on the reads; one entry per CDR3 protein. The data contain roughly 290,000 distinct CDR3 sequences, 56% of them seen just once; the ten biggest clones take up roughly 1.2%. Trimming cost V 6 bases and J 1 base, with 9 bases left between them. Germline V gives CDR1 ENHRY, CDR2 SYGVKD. This CDR3 has 13 amino acids.

The specimen sequenced was sorted CD4+, CD8+, or CD8+CD57+ T cells (not recorded which) from PBMCs. This chain joins TRBV10-3 and TRBJ1-1; tentatively, D is TRBD1 (5 bases). The clonotype was recovered from a human donor with aplastic anemia. For the CDR3, the DNA is TGTGCCATCAGCGGGACGGAGAACACTGAAGCTTTCTTT. This translates into CAISGTENTEAFF.